This T cell receptor beta chain stems from a study of T cells in women clearing cervical HPV infection. Study as a whole: Case blood drawn at lesion detection; control blood after infection cleared.

Genomic DNA, averaging roughly 1,200 ng per sample, yielded TCR beta CDR3 via immunoSEQ. Profiling relied on immunoSEQ multiplex PCR, and the TCRdb table lists in-frame clones only, not all of them. The sample table includes 25,000 to 35,000 clones. As concerns this clone: The observed sequence ends 3 residues before the CDR3 terminus, with the missing tail filled in from the germline J gene.

This CDR3 is built from 15 residues. The trim removed 8 bases at V and 5 bases at J, leaving 10 bases unmatched. CDR1 is SEHNR, CDR2 FQNEAQ, per germline (reference sequence). The origin of this receptor is a woman between 18 and 70 years old with a cervical HPV16 infection that either progressed to CIN3+ or cleared (not recorded which). The chain joins TRBV7-9 to TRBJ2-1, with 9 bases lining up with TRBD2. Sequenced: blood buffy coat. Incomplete CDR3 DNA: TGTGCCAGCGGGGCGGGCGGGGGGGTCCACAATGAG. Amino acids: CASGAGGGVHNE. The whole CDR3 protein reads CASGAGGGVHNEQFF.